This T cell receptor beta chain was recorded in a study of T-cell reconstitution after alpha-beta-depleted transplantation in children. CDR3 length equals 12 residues. The J segment lost 14 bases and the V segment lost 4 bases, leaving 7 bases of the junction unmatched. Germline-derived CDR1 and CDR2 are SGHRS and YFSETQ. Preparation of the TCRbeta library involved a method that used unique molecular identifiers. TCRdb used MiXCR to reprocess the PCR reads, holding one entry per CDR3 protein. The table includes under 300,000 distinct CDR3 sequences, approximately 9.9% detected once. This clonotype was counted many times.

This chain uses TRBV5-1 with TRBJ1-4; 8 bases map to TRBD1. The starting material was PBMCs from the stem cell graft donor, obtained from the stem cell graft. This TCR was recovered from a human donor who donated a stem cell graft to a child with SCID. CDR3 sequence: CASSQDRVILFF. As DNA, the CDR3 is TGCGCCAGCAGCCAGGACAGGGTGATTCTGTTTTTT.